This TCR beta chain was profiled in a study of graft-versus-host responses after intestinal transplantation. The overall study: All recipients were given anti-thymocyte globulin induction, and tacrolimus and steroids were then administered for around three years.

Some clones are missing from TCRdb's copy, which holds only in-frame ones; the method was immunoSEQ multiplex PCR. The sample records around 90,000 clones, roughly 92% being singletons. About this clone itself: Its specificity is unknown.

This sequence originates from a human donor who was the organ donor for an intestinal transplant. The material sequenced was unstimulated CD8+ T cells sorted from spleen or lymph node cells, taken before transplant.

The CDR3 DNA reads as TGTGCCAGCAGCTTAGATCGACAGGGGAAGAACACTGAAGCTTTCTTT. The encoded protein is CASSLDRQGKNTEAFF. J is TRBJ1-1 and V is TRBV7-4; TRBD1 matches 8 bases. Germline V gene lookup returns CDR1 SGHVT and CDR2 SQSDAQ. The junction had 5 bases not matched to a gene; V was cut back by 1 base and J by 1 base. CDR3 length: 16 amino acids. Variable domain in full (rest from reference TRBV7-4 and TRBJ1-1): GAGVSQSPRYKVAKRGRDVALRCDSISGHVTLYWYRQTLGQGSEVLTYSQSDAQRDKSGRPSGRFSAERPERSVSTLKIQRTEQGDSAVYLCASSLDRQGKNTEAFFGQGTRLTVV.